This T cell receptor beta chain was identified in a study of cytomegalovirus exposure and HLA in healthy donors. Study observations and caveats: Previous analysis showed most TCR beta V segments were productive about 87% or about 30% of the time.

V was pared by 5 bases and J by 4 bases, with 11 bases of the junction left unmatched. Germline V gene data show CDR1 as SGHTA and CDR2 as FQGNSA. The CDR3 loop spans 17 amino acids. The PCR made use of 60 Vbeta and 13 Jbeta primers. Using immunoSEQ multiplex PCR, the repertoire was profiled, and TCRdb retains in-frame clones only, with some absent. The sample shows 200,000 to 250,000 clones, approximately 90% of them seen only once. As concerns this clone: Its target is not known.

The chain carries TRBV7-2 and TRBJ1-3; 10 bases match TRBD1. The receptor comes from a woman between 18 and 29 years old in good health and CMV-seronegative. Sequencing used PBMCs. The CDR3 coding sequence is TGTGCCAGCAGCCGACAGGGGGCCCTGCTTTCGGGAAACACCATATATTTT. Translation: CASSRQGALLSGNTIYF.